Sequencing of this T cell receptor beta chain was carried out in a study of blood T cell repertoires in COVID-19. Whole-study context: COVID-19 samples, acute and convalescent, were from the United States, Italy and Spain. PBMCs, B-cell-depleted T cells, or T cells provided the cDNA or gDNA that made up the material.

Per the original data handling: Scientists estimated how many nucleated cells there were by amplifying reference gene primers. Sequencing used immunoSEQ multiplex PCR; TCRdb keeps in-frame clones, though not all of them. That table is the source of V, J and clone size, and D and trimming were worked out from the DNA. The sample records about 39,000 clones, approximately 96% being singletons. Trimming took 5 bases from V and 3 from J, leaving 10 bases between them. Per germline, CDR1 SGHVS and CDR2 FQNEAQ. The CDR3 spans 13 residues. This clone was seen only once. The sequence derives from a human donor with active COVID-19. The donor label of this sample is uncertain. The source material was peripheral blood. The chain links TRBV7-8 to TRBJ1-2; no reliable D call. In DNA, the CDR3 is TGTGCCAGCAGCATCGACACAGACTATGGCTACACCTTC. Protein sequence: CASSIDTDYGYTF.